These 21 T cell receptor beta chains came from one sample sequenced in a study of beta chain features in type 1 diabetes. cDNA synthesis used the whole RNA isolate, giving expressed TCRB sequences. The repertoire was sequenced with immunoSEQ multiplex PCR; TCRdb's copy has only in-frame clones and lacks some. Of around 190,000 clones in the sample, around an eighth were seen once. The sequencing sample was made of central memory CD4+ T cells from blood. These receptors were obtained from a woman aged 18-29 years in good health.

The chain combines TRBV5-6 with TRBJ2-2, with TRBD1 matching 10 bases. The CDR3 extends over 14 amino acids. V lost 4 bases, J lost 7 bases, and 4 bases stayed unmatched. CDR1 SGHDT and CDR2 YYEEEE come from the germline V gene. The CDR3 nucleotides are TGTGCCAGCAGCAGACAGGGGGCGGGCGGGGAGCTGTTTTTT. Translating gives CASSRQGAGGELFF.

This clone has more than one count but fewer than ten. The chain joins TRBV5-1 to TRBJ2-5; maybe TRBD1 (5 bases). Germline V gives CDR1 SGHRS, CDR2 YFSETQ. V shed 0 bases and J shed 7 bases, with 16 bases lying between them. CDR3 size: 15 residues. Here the CDR3 reads CASSLGAGQTVTQYF. DNA of the CDR3: TGCGCCAGCAGCTTGGGGGCCGGACAAACGGTGACCCAGTACTTC.

A few counts support this clone. The chain recombines TRBV28 with TRBJ1-5, with TRBD1 as a possible D gene (5 bases). Between the trimmed V and J ends, which lost 7 bases and 1 base, there was a span of 14 bases. CDR1 MDHEN and CDR2 SYDVKM come from the germline V gene. This CDR3 spans 15 amino acids. CDR3 sequence (DNA): TGTGCCAGCATCCCGACGGCAGGGAGCAATCAGCCCCAGCATTTT. Amino acid sequence: CASIPTAGSNQPQHF.

This clone came up a few times. The V call is TRBV5-4, the J call TRBJ1-1; 8 bases align to TRBD1. Germline CDR1 and CDR2: SGHNT and YYREEE (reference sequence). J lost 5 bases, V lost 4 bases, and 13 bases had no gene match. This CDR3 has 16 residues. The CDR3 is CASSPTGGASGTEAFF. The CDR3 nucleotides are TGTGCCAGCAGCCCTACAGGGGGTGCCTCGGGAACTGAAGCTTTCTTT.

The chain is built from TRBV9 and TRBJ2-1; D uncertain. V lost 0 bases to trimming and J lost 0 bases, with 10 bases between them. CDR1 and CDR2 (germline): SGDLS, YYNGEE. CDR3 length: 16 amino acids. DNA of the CDR3: TGTGCCAGCAGCGTAGAGCACTCTAACTCCTACAATGAGCAGTTCTTC. This gives the protein CASSVEHSNSYNEQFF. The variable domain in full, with the rest retrieved from reference TRBV9 and TRBJ2-1, is DSGVTQTPKHLITATGQRVTLRCSPRSGDLSVYWYQQSLDQGLQFLIQYYNGEERAKGNILERFSAQQFPDLHSELNLSSLELGDSALYFCASSVEHSNSYNEQFFGPGTRLTVL.

The chain has TRBV30 and TRBJ1-1; 7 bases agree with TRBD1. Germline CDR1 is GTSNPN and CDR2 is SVGIG (reference sequence). The CDR3 extends over 14 amino acids. Trimming took 4 bases from V and 0 from J; bases not matched to a gene: 5. In DNA form, the CDR3 reads TGTGCCTGGATTCGGACAGGACTGAACACTGAAGCTTTCTTT. It encodes CAWIRTGLNTEAFF.

A few counts support this clone. The chain joins TRBV30 to TRBJ1-2; 8 bases fit TRBD1. The CDR3 length is 11 residues. V dropped 5 bases and J dropped 6; count of bases not matched to a gene: 2. In germline, CDR1 is GTSNPN, CDR2 SVGIG (reference sequence). The CDR3 here is CAWGQGHGYTF. The CDR3 coding sequence is TGTGCCTGGGGACAGGGTCATGGCTACACCTTC.

This clone was detected only a few times. V and J are TRBV6-1 and TRBJ1-4; TRBD1 is a possible D gene (5 bases). Germline values: CDR1 MNHNS, CDR2 SASEGT. The CDR3 is 13 residues long. The V gene lost 4 bases and the J gene lost 7 bases, with 10 bases spanning the gap. CDR3 sequence (DNA): TGTGCCAGCAGTGTCACAGGAAGTGAAAAACTGTTTTTT. Translation gives CASSVTGSEKLFF.

CDR3 amino acids: CASSPDRGDEQFF. The CDR3 DNA is TGTGCCAGCAGCCCTGACAGGGGCGATGAGCAGTTCTTC. The chain employs TRBV5-4 and TRBJ2-1; 8 bases are a match to TRBD1. Unmatched junction bases numbered 5, after V lost 4 bases and J lost 8 bases. Germline-derived CDR1 and CDR2 are SGHNT and YYREEE (reference sequence). The CDR3 spans 13 residues.

This clone was observed a few times. This chain links TRBV11-3 with TRBJ2-7, with D possibly being TRBD1 (7 bases). The CDR3 is made up of 13 amino acids. The germline CDR1 and CDR2 sequences are SGHNT and YENEEA. V lost 5 bases and J 7 bases, leaving 15 bases between the germline ends. CDR3 nucleotides: TGTGCCAGCAGCCCTGGCAGGGGGGATGAGCAGTACTTC. As protein: CASSPGRGDEQYF.

J is TRBJ1-4 and V is TRBV7-8, with a weak D call TRBD1 (5 bases). The CDR3 loop spans 15 amino acids. Deletions cut 0 bases from V and 3 bases from J, with 8 bases between. The V gene's germline CDR1 is SGHVS and CDR2 FQNEAQ. The CDR3 spells CASSLAGGPNEKLFF. CDR3 nucleotides: TGTGCCAGCAGCTTAGCCGGGGGTCCTAATGAAAAACTGTTTTTT.

J is TRBJ2-6 and V is TRBV2; 7 nucleotides align to TRBD2. The CDR3 is 14 residues long. Germline loops: CDR1 SNHLY, CDR2 FYNNEI. Germline trimming cut 8 bases from V and 2 bases from J; bases unmatched to any gene: 3. The CDR3 coding sequence is TGTGCCAGCGGGGGGGAAGCTGGGGCCAACGTCCTGACTTTC. Its translation: CASGGEAGANVLTF.

V is TRBV7-9 and J is TRBJ1-4; no clear D gene. Germline-derived CDR1 and CDR2 are SEHNR and FQNEAQ (reference sequence). This CDR3 region has 14 residues. The V end was cut by 3 bases, the J end by 7 bases, with 12 bases between. In DNA, the CDR3 is TGTGCCAGCAGCTTCACCGGGAATCCTGAAAAACTGTTTTTT. Translation: CASSFTGNPEKLFF.

This clone came up a few times. The chain has TRBV9 and TRBJ2-1; the match to TRBD2 covers 13 bases. The CDR3 is 21 amino acids. Germline V gene lookup returns CDR1 SGDLS and CDR2 YYNGEE. V trimming: 3 bases; J trimming: 2 bases; junction bases outside the gene matches: 17. CDR3 protein: CASSGSWTSGSFVMTYNEQFF. Written as DNA, the CDR3 is TGTGCCAGCAGCGGATCCTGGACTAGCGGGAGTTTCGTTATGACCTACAATGAGCAGTTCTTC.

This clone was detected only a few times. The chain uses TRBV30 and TRBJ2-3; 10 nucleotides agree with TRBD2. In germline, CDR1 is GTSNPN, CDR2 SVGIG (reference sequence). The CDR3 length is 14 residues. V lost 5 bases to trimming and J lost 0 bases; unmatched junction nucleotides: 2. CDR3 in amino acids: CAWGAGGSTDTQYF. CDR3 coding DNA: TGTGCCTGGGGAGCGGGAGGGAGCACAGATACGCAGTATTTT.

There are a few counts of this clone. The J gene is TRBJ2-7, the V gene TRBV4-3; 7 bases map to TRBD2. Germline V gene lookup returns CDR1 LGHNA and CDR2 YSLEER. The J segment lost 2 bases and the V segment lost 1 base, leaving 11 bases of the junction unmatched. This CDR3 contains 17 residues. CDR3 sequence reads: CASSQGGAGEATYEQYF. As DNA, the CDR3 is TGCGCCAGCAGCCAAGGCGGGGCGGGGGAGGCGACCTACGAGCAGTACTTC.

There are a few counts of this clone. The chain has TRBV7-2 and TRBJ2-4; 10 bases map to TRBD1. The CDR3 consists of 18 residues. The ends lost 5 bases at V and 1 base at J; junction bases unmatched: 11. Germline values: CDR1 SGHTA, CDR2 FQGNSA. The CDR3 nucleotides read TGTGCCAGCAGCCAGAGGACTCCGGGACAGGGGGCCAAAAACATTCAGTACTTC. Translation gives CASSQRTPGQGAKNIQYF.

V is TRBV4-1 and J is TRBJ2-7, with TRBD2 matching 12 bases. CDR1 is MGHRA, CDR2 YSYEKL, per germline. The CDR3 is made up of 16 amino acids. Trimming at V came to 4 bases and at J to 1 base, leaving 5 bases not matched to a gene. CDR3 DNA sequence: TGCGCCAGCAGCCCGACTAGCGGGAGTGTTTCCTACGAGCAGTACTTC. Encoded protein: CASSPTSGSVSYEQYF.

J is TRBJ2-2 and V is TRBV6-5; D remains unclear. V lost 6 bases, J lost 6 bases, and 11 bases lay in between. This CDR3 is 13 amino acids long. CDR1 and CDR2 from the germline V gene are MNHEY and SVGAGI. CDR3 nucleotide sequence: TGTGCCAGCAGGCTAGTAGAGGCCGGGGAGCTGTTTTTT. Residues: CASRLVEAGELFF.

The chain couples TRBV30 to TRBJ2-7; 11 nucleotides agree with TRBD2. The trim removed 7 bases at V and 2 bases at J, leaving 10 bases unmatched. This CDR3 is 15 amino acids long. Germline lookup yields CDR1 GTSNPN and CDR2 SVGIG (reference sequence). The CDR3 region has the DNA TGTGCCTATACCTTCGGGACTAGCGGCCCCTACGAGCAGTACTTC. Amino acids: CAYTFGTSGPYEQYF.

There are a few counts of this clone. This sequence joins TRBV9 and TRBJ2-1, with 9 bases fitting TRBD1. Trimming removed 0 bases from V and 6 bases from J; junction bases left unmatched: 7. Germline V CDR1 and CDR2: SGDLS, YYNGEE. The length of the CDR3 is 16 residues. Here the CDR3 reads CASSVGLGQGSNEQFF. The CDR3 DNA reads as TGTGCCAGCAGCGTAGGTTTGGGACAGGGTAGCAATGAGCAGTTCTTC.